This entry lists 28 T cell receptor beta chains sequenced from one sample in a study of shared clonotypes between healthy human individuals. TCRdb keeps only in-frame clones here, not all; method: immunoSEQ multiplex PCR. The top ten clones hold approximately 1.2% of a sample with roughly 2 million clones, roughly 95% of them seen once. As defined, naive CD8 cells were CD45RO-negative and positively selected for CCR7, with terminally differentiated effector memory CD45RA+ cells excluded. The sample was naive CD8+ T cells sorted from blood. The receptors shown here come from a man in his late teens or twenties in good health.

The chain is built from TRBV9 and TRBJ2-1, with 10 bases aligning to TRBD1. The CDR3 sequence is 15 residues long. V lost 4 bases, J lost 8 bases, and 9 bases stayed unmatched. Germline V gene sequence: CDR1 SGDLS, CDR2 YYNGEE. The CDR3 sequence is CASSPQTGGFYEQFF. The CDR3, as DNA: TGTGCCAGCAGCCCTCAGACAGGGGGCTTCTATGAGCAGTTCTTC.

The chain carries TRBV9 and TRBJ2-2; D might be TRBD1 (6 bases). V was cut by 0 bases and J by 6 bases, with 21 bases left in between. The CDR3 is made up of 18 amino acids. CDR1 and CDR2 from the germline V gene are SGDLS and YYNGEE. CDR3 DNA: TGTGCCAGCAGCGTAGATTTCTTACAGGGACGAGGCGCCGGGGAGCTGTTTTTT. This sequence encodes CASSVDFLQGRGAGELFF.

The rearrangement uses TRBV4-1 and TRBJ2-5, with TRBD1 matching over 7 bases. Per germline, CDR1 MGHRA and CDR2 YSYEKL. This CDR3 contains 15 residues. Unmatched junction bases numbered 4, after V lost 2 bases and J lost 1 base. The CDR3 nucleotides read TGCGCCAGCAGCCAAACAGGGGATTCCCAAGAGACCCAGTACTTC. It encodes CASSQTGDSQETQYF.

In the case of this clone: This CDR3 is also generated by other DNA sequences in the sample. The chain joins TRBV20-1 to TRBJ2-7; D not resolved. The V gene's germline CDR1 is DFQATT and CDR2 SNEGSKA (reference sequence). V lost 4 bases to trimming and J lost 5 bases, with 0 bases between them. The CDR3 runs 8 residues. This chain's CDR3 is CSANEQYF. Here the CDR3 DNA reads TGCAGTGCTAACGAGCAGTACTTC.

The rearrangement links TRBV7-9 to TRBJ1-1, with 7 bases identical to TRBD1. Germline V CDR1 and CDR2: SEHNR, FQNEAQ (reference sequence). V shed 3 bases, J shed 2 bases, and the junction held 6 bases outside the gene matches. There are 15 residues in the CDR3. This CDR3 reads CASSFSGTDNTEAFF. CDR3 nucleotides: TGTGCCAGCAGCTTTTCCGGGACAGACAACACTGAAGCTTTCTTT.

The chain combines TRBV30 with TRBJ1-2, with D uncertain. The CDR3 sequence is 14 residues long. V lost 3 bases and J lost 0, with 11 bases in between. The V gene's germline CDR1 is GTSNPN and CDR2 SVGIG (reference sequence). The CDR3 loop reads CAWRLSPPNYGYTF. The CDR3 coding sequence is TGTGCCTGGAGACTTTCACCCCCTAACTATGGCTACACCTTC.

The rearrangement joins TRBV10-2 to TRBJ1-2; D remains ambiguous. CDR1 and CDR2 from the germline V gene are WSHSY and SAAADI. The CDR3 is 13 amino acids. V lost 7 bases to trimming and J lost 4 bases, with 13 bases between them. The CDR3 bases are TGCGCCAGCACCCCATCCTTCCTCTATGGCTACACCTTC. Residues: CASTPSFLYGYTF.

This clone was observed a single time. The CDR3 loop reads CASSPTEGLASQETQYF. The CDR3 DNA is TGTGCCAGCAGCCCAACCGAGGGACTAGCCTCCCAAGAGACCCAGTACTTC. V usage is TRBV7-9 and J usage is TRBJ2-5, with TRBD2 matching over 9 bases. V lost 5 bases to trimming and J lost 1 base; unmatched junction nucleotides: 11. CDR1 and CDR2 (germline): SEHNR, FQNEAQ (reference sequence). The CDR3 length is 17 residues.

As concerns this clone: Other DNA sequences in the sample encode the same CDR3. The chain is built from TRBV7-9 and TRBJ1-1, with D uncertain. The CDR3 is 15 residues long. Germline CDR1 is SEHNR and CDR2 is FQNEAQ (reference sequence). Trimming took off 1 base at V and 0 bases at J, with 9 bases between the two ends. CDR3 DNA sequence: TGTGCCAGCAGCTTAGAGGCAGGATTGAACACTGAAGCTTTCTTT. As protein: CASSLEAGLNTEAFF.

CDR3 nucleotides: TGTGCCAGCAGTTTACCCGACAGCGAAAAACTGTTTTTT. Translation gives CASSLPDSEKLFF. The rearrangement joins TRBV27 to TRBJ1-4, with a possible D match to TRBD1 (5 bases). The CDR3 sequence is 13 residues long. The germline CDR1 and CDR2 sequences are MNHEY and SMNVEV (reference sequence). V gave up 2 bases and J gave up 8 bases, with 9 bases separating them.

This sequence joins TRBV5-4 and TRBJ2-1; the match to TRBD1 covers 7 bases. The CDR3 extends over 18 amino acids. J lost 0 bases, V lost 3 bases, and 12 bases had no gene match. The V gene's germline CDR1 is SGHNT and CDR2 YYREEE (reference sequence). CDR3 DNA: TGTGCCAGCAGCTCCCCCGATGCGAAGGGGGCCTCCTACAATGAGCAGTTCTTC. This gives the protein CASSSPDAKGASYNEQFF.

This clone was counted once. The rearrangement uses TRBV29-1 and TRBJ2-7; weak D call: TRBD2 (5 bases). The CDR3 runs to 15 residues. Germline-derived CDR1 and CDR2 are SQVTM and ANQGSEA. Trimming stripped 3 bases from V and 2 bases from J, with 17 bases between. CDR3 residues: CSVELTEGQAYEQYF. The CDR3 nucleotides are TGCAGCGTTGAGCTCACCGAGGGCCAGGCCTACGAGCAGTACTTC.

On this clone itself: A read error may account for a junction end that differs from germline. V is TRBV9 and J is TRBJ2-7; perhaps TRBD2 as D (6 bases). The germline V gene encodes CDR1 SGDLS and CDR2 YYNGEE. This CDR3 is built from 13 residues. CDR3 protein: CASSPWDSSEQYF. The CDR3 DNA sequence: TGTGCCAGCAGCCCATGGGACTCCTCCGAGCAGTACTTC.

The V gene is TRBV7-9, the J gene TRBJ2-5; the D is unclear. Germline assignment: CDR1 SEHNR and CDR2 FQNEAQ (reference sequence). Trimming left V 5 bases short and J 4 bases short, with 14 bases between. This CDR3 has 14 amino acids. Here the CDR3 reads CASSRPVARETQYF. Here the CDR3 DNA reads TGTGCCAGCAGCAGACCGGTAGCCAGAGAGACCCAGTACTTC. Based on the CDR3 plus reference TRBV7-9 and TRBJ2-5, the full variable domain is DTGVSQNPRHKITKRGQNVTFRCDPISEHNRLYWYRQTLGQGPEFLTYFQNEAQLEKSRLLSDRFSAERPKGSFSTLEIQRTEQGDSAMYLCASSRPVARETQYFGPGTRLLVL.

CDR3 residues: CASSQPGMFEGNTIYF. The CDR3 nucleotides read TGCGCCAGCAGCCAACCCGGTATGTTCGAAGGAAACACCATATATTTT. The rearrangement joins TRBV4-1 to TRBJ1-3; unclear D gene. Between the trimmed V and J ends, which lost 2 bases and 4 bases, there was a span of 15 bases. This CDR3 comprises 16 residues. The germline V gene encodes CDR1 MGHRA and CDR2 YSYEKL.

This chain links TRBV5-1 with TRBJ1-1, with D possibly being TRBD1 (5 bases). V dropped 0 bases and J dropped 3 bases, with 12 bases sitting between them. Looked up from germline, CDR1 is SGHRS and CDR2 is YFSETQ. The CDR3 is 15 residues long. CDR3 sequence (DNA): TGCGCCAGCAGCTTGGCCCAGGGAGGAGACACTGAAGCTTTCTTT. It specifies CASSLAQGGDTEAFF.

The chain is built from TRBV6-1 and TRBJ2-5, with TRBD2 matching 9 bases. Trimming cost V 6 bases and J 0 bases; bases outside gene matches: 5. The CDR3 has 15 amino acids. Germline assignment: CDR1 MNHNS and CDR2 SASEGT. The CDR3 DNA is TGTGCCAGCAGGGAGGTAGCGGGGGACCAAGAGACCCAGTACTTC. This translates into CASREVAGDQETQYF.

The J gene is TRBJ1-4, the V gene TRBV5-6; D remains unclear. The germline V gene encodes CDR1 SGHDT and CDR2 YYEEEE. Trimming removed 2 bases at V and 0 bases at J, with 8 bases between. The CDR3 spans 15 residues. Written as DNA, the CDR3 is TGTGCCAGCAGCTTAGGACCGCCAACTAATGAAAAACTGTTTTTT. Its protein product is CASSLGPPTNEKLFF.

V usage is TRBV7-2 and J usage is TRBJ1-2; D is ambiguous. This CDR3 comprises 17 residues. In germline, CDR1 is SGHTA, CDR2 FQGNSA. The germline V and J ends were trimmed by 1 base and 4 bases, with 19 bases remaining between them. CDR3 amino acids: CASSLVFVVPTGYGYTF. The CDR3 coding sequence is TGTGCCAGCAGCTTAGTATTCGTAGTCCCGACCGGCTATGGCTACACCTTC. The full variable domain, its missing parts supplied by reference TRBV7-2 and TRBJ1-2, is GAGVSQSPSNKVTEKGKDVELRCDPISGHTALYWYRQSLGQGLEFLIYFQGNSAPDKSGLPSDRFSAERTGGSVSTLTIQRTQQEDSAVYLCASSLVFVVPTGYGYTFGSGTRLTVV.

CDR3 DNA sequence: TGTGCCAGCAGTTCCAACCTTGGGCGTCTGTTTTTT. Translated, it gives CASSSNLGRLFF. V is TRBV28 and J is TRBJ1-4; D remains unclear. V was trimmed by 4 bases and J by 14 bases, leaving 14 bases between them. The CDR3 consists of 12 residues. In germline, CDR1 is MDHEN, CDR2 SYDVKM.

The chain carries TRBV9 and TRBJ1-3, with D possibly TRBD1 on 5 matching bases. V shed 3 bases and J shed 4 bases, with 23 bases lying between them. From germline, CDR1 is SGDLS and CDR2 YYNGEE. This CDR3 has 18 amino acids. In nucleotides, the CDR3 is TGTGCCAGCAGCGCGTTCCCCTCAACAGGCCCTCCAGGAAACACCATATATTTT. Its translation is CASSAFPSTGPPGNTIYF.

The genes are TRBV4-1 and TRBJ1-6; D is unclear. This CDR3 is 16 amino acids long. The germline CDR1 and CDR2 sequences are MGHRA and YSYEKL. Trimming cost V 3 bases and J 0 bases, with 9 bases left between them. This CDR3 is CASSHFSSSYNSPLHF. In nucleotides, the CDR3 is TGCGCCAGCAGCCACTTCTCTAGCTCCTATAATTCACCCCTCCACTTT.

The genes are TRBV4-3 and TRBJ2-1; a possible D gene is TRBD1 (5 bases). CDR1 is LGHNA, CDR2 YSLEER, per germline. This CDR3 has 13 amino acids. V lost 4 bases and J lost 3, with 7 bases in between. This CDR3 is CASSPTVYNEQFF. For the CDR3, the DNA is TGCGCCAGCAGCCCGACAGTCTACAATGAGCAGTTCTTC.

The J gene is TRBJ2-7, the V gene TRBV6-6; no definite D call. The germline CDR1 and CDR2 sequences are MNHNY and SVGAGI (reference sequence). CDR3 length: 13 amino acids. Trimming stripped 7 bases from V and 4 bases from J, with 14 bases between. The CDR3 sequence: CASNPYRGYEQYF. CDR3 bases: TGTGCCAGCAATCCATACAGAGGTTACGAGCAGTACTTC.

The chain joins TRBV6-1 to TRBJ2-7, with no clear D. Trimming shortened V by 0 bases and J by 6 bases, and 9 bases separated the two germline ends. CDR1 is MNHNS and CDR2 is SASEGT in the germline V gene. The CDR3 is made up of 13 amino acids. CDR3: CASSEALPVEQYF. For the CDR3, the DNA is TGTGCCAGCAGTGAAGCGCTTCCAGTCGAGCAGTACTTC.

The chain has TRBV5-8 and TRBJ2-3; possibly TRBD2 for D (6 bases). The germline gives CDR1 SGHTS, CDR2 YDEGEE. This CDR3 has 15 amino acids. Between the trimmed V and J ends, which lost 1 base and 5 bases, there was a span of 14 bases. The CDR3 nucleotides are TGTGCCAGCAGCTTGTCGGGGGAGTTGGGAGATACGCAGTATTTT. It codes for CASSLSGELGDTQYF.

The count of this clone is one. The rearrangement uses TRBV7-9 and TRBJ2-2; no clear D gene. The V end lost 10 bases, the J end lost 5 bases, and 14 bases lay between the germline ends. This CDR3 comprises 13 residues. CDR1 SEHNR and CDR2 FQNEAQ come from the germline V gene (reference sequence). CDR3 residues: CAIEDKETGELFF. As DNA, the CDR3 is TGTGCCATAGAGGATAAAGAGACCGGGGAGCTGTTTTTT.

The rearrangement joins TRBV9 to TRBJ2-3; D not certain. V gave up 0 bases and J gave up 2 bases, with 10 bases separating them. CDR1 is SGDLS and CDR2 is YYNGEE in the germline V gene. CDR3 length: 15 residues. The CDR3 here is CASSVDGSLTDTQYF. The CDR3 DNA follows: TGTGCCAGCAGCGTAGACGGATCCCTCACAGATACGCAGTATTTT.